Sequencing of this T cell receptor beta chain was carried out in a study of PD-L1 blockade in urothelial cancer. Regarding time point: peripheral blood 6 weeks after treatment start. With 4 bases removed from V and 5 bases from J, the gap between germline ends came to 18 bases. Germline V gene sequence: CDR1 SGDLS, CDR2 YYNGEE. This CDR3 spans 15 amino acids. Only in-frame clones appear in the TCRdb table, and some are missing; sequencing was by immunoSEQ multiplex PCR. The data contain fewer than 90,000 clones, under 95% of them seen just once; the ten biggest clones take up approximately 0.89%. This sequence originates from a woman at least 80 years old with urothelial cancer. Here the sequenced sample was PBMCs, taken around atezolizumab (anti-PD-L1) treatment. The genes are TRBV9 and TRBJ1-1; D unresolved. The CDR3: CASSPTGRRETEAFF. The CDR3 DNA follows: TGTGCCAGCAGCCCTACTGGACGTCGGGAGACTGAAGCTTTCTTT.